This entry describes one TCR beta chain. Antigen specificity is unknown. Here immunoSEQ multiplex PCR was the method, and the copy in TCRdb shows in-frame clones only, minus some. Found here are around 140,000 clones, 90% to 95% of them singletons; the top ten hold 4.5% to 5.5%. This CDR3 is 15 amino acids long. J was trimmed by 4 bases and V by 4 bases; bases with no gene match: 7. Germline CDR1 and CDR2: LGHDT and YNNKEL (reference sequence). This sample is part of a study of T cell responses to AZD1222 COVID-19 vaccine. Study context: Second-dose intervals near 4 or 12 weeks were combined. Study-wide findings and caveats: Spike-specific TCR breadth rose after two AZD1222 doses, and depth rose as well.

This chain joins TRBV3-1 (or the pseudogene TRBV3-2) and TRBJ1-2, with 9 bases lining up with TRBD1. This specimen was peripheral blood, taken on day 0 of AZD1222 vaccination. The TCR sequence derives from an adult in good health. The CDR3 bases are TGTGCCAGCAGCCCCTGGACAGGGGCCTCCTATGGCTACACCTTC. Translated, it gives CASSPWTGASYGYTF.